Presented here are 13 T cell receptor beta chains from one specimen sequenced in a study of shared clonotypes between healthy human individuals. Generated by immunoSEQ multiplex PCR, the TCRdb table keeps only in-frame clones and is missing some. Of hundreds of thousands of clones detected, roughly 70% appear once; the ten largest clones hold 1.5% to 2%. The material sequenced was memory CD4+ T cells sorted from blood. Subset meaning: CD45RA-negative fraction. The receptors were gathered from a woman younger than 45 in good health.

The chain uses TRBV4-1 and TRBJ2-2; 7 bases match TRBD1. The CDR3 runs 15 residues. With 5 bases clipped from V and 1 base from J, the junction kept 4 bases outside the gene matches. Germline V CDR1 and CDR2: MGHRA, YSYEKL. In DNA, the CDR3 is TGCGCCAGCAGCTCGGACAGGTTGAACACCGGGGAGCTGTTTTTT. Its protein product is CASSSDRLNTGELFF.

V usage is TRBV6-1 and J usage is TRBJ2-7; perhaps TRBD2 as D (6 bases). CDR3 size: 14 residues. V lost 1 base to trimming and J lost 8 bases, with 15 bases between them. CDR1 is MNHNS, CDR2 SASEGT, per germline. The CDR3 reads CASSEDWRDGKQYF. The CDR3 nucleotides read TGTGCCAGCAGTGAAGACTGGAGGGATGGAAAGCAGTACTTC.

The chain links TRBV16 to TRBJ2-7, with 7 bases lining up with TRBD2. Germline V gives CDR1 KGHSY, CDR2 FQNENV. CDR3 length: 14 amino acids. V was pared by 4 bases and J by 6 bases, with 9 bases of the junction left unmatched. The CDR3 bases are TGTGCCAGCAGCCTTGGACTAGATGGCGGCGAGCAGTACTTC. Translating gives CASSLGLDGGEQYF.

The chain employs TRBV28 and TRBJ2-2; 9 nucleotides line up with TRBD2. The CDR3 totals 17 residues. Losses at the gene ends were 3 bases for V and 1 base for J; bases not matched to a gene: 6. The germline V gene encodes CDR1 MDHEN and CDR2 SYDVKM. The CDR3 region has the DNA TGTGCCAGCAGTTTTTCTGGCGGGAGGGGGAACACCGGGGAGCTGTTTTTT. Residues: CASSFSGGRGNTGELFF.

The chain couples TRBV5-6 to TRBJ2-5, with TRBD2 matching over 11 bases. Germline loops: CDR1 SGHDT, CDR2 YYEEEE. CDR3 length: 19 residues. V lost 5 bases to trimming and J lost 5 bases; unmatched junction nucleotides: 20. DNA for the CDR3: TGTGCCAGCAGTTTAAACAGACTAGCGGGATACAGACAAACGGAGACCCAGTACTTC. Translated: CASSLNRLAGYRQTETQYF.

As concerns this clone: Other DNA variants within this sample encode the same CDR3. J is TRBJ2-5 and V is TRBV5-1; tentative D call: TRBD1 (6 bases). Germline CDR1 SGHRS, CDR2 YFSETQ. With 4 bases removed from V and 4 bases from J, the gap between germline ends came to 14 bases. The CDR3 totals 14 residues. The CDR3 DNA follows: TGCGCCAGCAGCGGCCAGGGGTTGGGAGAGACCCAGTACTTC. Its translation: CASSGQGLGETQYF.

This clone was counted many times. The chain has TRBV6-1 and TRBJ1-3, with a weak D call TRBD1 (5 bases). The germline V and J ends were trimmed by 3 bases and 0 bases, with 12 bases remaining between them. The CDR3 length is 16 residues. CDR1 and CDR2 from the germline V gene are MNHNS and SASEGT. In DNA form, the CDR3 reads TGTGCCAGCAGTGAGAATATAGACAGCTCTGGAAACACCATATATTTT. Translating gives CASSENIDSSGNTIYF.

The V and J genes are TRBV5-1 and TRBJ1-1; D call uncertain. This CDR3 is built from 15 residues. Germline CDR1 SGHRS, CDR2 YFSETQ. V was trimmed by 2 bases and J by 2 bases, leaving 13 bases between them. The DNA for the CDR3 is TGCGCCAGCAGCTTCGGGGTGCCGGGAAACACTGAAGCTTTCTTT. It is translated as CASSFGVPGNTEAFF.

CDR3 coding DNA: TGCGCCAGCGGAGGGGGGCACTCTGGGGCCAACGTCCTGACTTTC. Its translation is CASGGGHSGANVLTF. The J gene is TRBJ2-6, the V gene TRBV5-1; the D gene could be TRBD1 or TRBD2 (6 bases each). In germline, CDR1 is SGHRS, CDR2 YFSETQ. This CDR3 has 15 residues. The V end was cut by 7 bases, the J end by 0 bases, with 11 bases between.

J is TRBJ1-4 and V is TRBV28; D is unresolved. Germline loops: CDR1 MDHEN, CDR2 SYDVKM. Trimming took 7 bases from V and 5 from J, leaving 17 bases between them. The CDR3 sequence is 15 residues long. CDR3: CASIRSGGRNEKLFF. CDR3 nucleotide sequence: TGTGCCAGCATCCGGTCCGGTGGCCGAAATGAAAAACTGTTTTTT.

J is TRBJ1-2 and V is TRBV25-1; maybe TRBD1 (6 bases). From germline, CDR1 is MGHDK and CDR2 SYGVNS. Trimming removed 5 bases from V and 6 bases from J, with 10 bases in between. The CDR3 is made up of 12 amino acids. The DNA for the CDR3 is TGTGCCAGCAGTAACAGGGAAGATGGCTACACCTTC. Its protein is CASSNREDGYTF.

This clone has just a few counts. The rearrangement joins TRBV5-1 to TRBJ2-2, with D unresolved. This CDR3 is 12 amino acids long. V was cut by 0 bases and J by 7 bases, with 4 bases left in between. In germline, CDR1 is SGHRS, CDR2 YFSETQ. The CDR3, as DNA: TGCGCCAGCAGCTTGGGGGACGGGGAGCTGTTTTTT. Translation gives CASSLGDGELFF.

V gene TRBV5-1 combines with J gene TRBJ2-2; TRBD2 agrees at 7 bases. The CDR3 contains 17 residues. V was clipped by 4 bases and J by 1 base; unmatched bases: 10. Per the germline V gene, CDR1 is SGHRS and CDR2 is YFSETQ. CDR3 loop: CASSLGATSLNTGELFF. As DNA, the CDR3 is TGCGCCAGCAGCCTCGGGGCGACTAGCTTGAACACCGGGGAGCTGTTTTTT.